This T cell receptor beta chain is drawn from a study of T cell repertoires in cytomegalovirus infection. Turning to this clonotype: Sequence at one end of the junction differs from germline and may be a read error.

Per the germline V gene, CDR1 is LGHNT and CDR2 is FRNRAP. The CDR3 contains 15 residues. Via MiXCR, TCRdb re-called the reads, giving one row per CDR3 protein. The table records fewer than 250,000 distinct CDR3 sequences, 22% of them present only once. V gene TRBV12-5 combines with J gene TRBJ2-1; 7 positions agree with TRBD1. The sample taken for sequencing was CD8+ T cells from PBMCs. This TCR came from a human donor in good health (CMV status not recorded). Some clones in this sample may be carry-over from other donors' samples. CDR3 amino acids: CASGRDSGQYNEQCF. The CDR3 DNA reads TGTGCTAGTGGGAGAGACTCGGGACAGTACAATGAGCAGTGCTTC.